This T cell receptor beta chain is drawn from a study of patients and donors after allogeneic stem cell transplantation. TCRdb itself ran the RT-PCR reads through MiXCR, one entry per CDR3 protein. The sample has hundreds of thousands of distinct CDR3 sequences; 13% to 15% are singletons. Trimming left V 5 bases short and J 10 bases short, with 9 bases between. This CDR3 is built from 11 residues. Per the germline V gene, CDR1 is SGHNT and CDR2 is YENEEA. What was sequenced was blood, either unsorted or a sorted T cell fraction (not recorded which). This TCR was sampled from a human donor who was either an allogeneic HSCT recipient or a stem cell or donor lymphocyte infusion donor (not recorded which). It is not recorded whose cells these are; they may come from a transplant donor. The genes are TRBV11-3 and TRBJ2-1, with D tentatively TRBD2 (6 bases). This CDR3 is CASSRDSEQFF. CDR3 DNA: TGTGCCAGCAGCCGGGACTCAGAGCAGTTCTTC.